This TCR beta chain was found in a study of shared clonotypes between healthy human individuals. The wider study: Each donor's CD4 naive and CD4 memory cells filled three plates apiece, CD8 naive two, and CD8 memory one.

TCRdb's copy holds only in-frame clones and misses some; the assay was immunoSEQ multiplex PCR. The sample yields a few hundred thousand clones, almost 97% seen once. Comments on this clone: The antigen remains undetermined.

The V gene lost 2 bases and the J gene lost 2 bases, with 7 bases spanning the gap. The length of the CDR3 is 14 residues. Germline V CDR1 and CDR2: MDHEN, SYDVKM. Study observations and caveats: In this cohort, only blood was sampled, and tissue repertoires likely differ. Of the naive CD4 clonotypes, roughly 5% were shared across a few donors.

This TCR came from a woman aged 25 to 39 in good health. Sequencing used naive CD4+ T cells sorted from blood. Subset specified: CD45RA+ positively selected. The V call is TRBV28, the J call TRBJ1-3; D perhaps matches TRBD1 (5 bases). The CDR3 DNA is TGTGCCAGCAGTTTACTAGGGGCTGGAAACACCATATATTTT. It specifies CASSLLGAGNTIYF.